The rows below give T cell receptor beta chains drawn from one sample of a study of CXCR3-negative and CXCR3-positive naive CD8 T cells. TCRdb reprocessed the 5' RACE reads and keeps a single row for each CDR3 protein, giving no DNA. With some 66,000 distinct CDR3 sequences in the sample, the ten largest clones hold approximately 1.5%. Sequenced input: naive CXCR3- CD8+ T cells from blood. These receptors were obtained from a human donor in good health. Some clones in this sample may be carry-over from other donors' samples. Both conserved end residues are part of each CDR3. Rows give clone size only sometimes, using once, few, many, or a class for an expanded clone.

V gene	clone size	J gene	CDR3 protein
TRBV3-1	-	TRBJ2-3	CASSHPADRPTSTDTQYF
TRBV5-6	-	TRBJ1-6	CASSLPGNYNSPLHF
TRBV5-1	-	TRBJ2-1	CASSLVAGEQFF
TRBV7-9	-	TRBJ1-1	CASSLGRGLNTEAFF
TRBV12-5	-	TRBJ1-5	CASGLADNSNQPQHF
TRBV5-8	-	TRBJ2-5	CASSPRTGAGETQYF
TRBV4-3	-	TRBJ2-7	CASSQLGTSGTNEQYF
TRBV9	-	TRBJ2-1	CASSAEGQFYNEQFF
TRBV15	-	TRBJ2-1	CATSRAGTGVHEQFF
TRBV12-3/TRBV12-4	-	TRBJ2-1	CASSGLAGPKDQFF
TRBV9	-	TRBJ2-1	CASSVTSGGASEQFF
TRBV20-1	-	TRBJ2-7	CSARLADYEQYF
TRBV13	-	TRBJ1-2	CASSSQTGRDGYTF
TRBV12-3/TRBV12-4	-	TRBJ2-1	CASSLVLGQHNEQFF
TRBV20-1	-	TRBJ2-7	CSARDVDYEQYF
TRBV5-5	-	TRBJ2-7	CASSSLTGKHSYEQYF
TRBV7-2	medium-sized	TRBJ1-1	CASSPYTLVKNTEAFF
TRBV27	-	TRBJ2-1	CASSLFSGGALDEQFF
TRBV9	-	TRBJ2-1	CASSGLGEEQFF
TRBV12-2	-	TRBJ2-2	CASRPPGEAGTGELFF
TRBV7-9	-	TRBJ1-2	CASSHGRDPGYTF
TRBV12-3/TRBV12-4	-	TRBJ2-5	CASSLNTGILDQAQYF
TRBV29-1	-	TRBJ2-1	CSALLAGGNEQFF
TRBV29-1	-	TRBJ2-7	CSVEPAGRDEQYF
TRBV5-1	-	TRBJ1-1	CASSIRDRGLHTEAFF
TRBV7-9	-	TRBJ1-2	CASSETPGQGASYGYTF
TRBV15	-	TRBJ2-1	CATSRATSGRRDEQFF